This TCR beta chain was obtained from a study of identical twins. Broader study findings: Partly confounded zero-insertion analyses could result from invariant MAIT and iNKT cells. Excess low generation probability was seen in twin-shared out-of-frame alpha sequences.

This CDR3 contains 13 residues. Germline values: CDR1 MGHRA, CDR2 YSYEKL. V was shortened by 1 base and J by 8 bases, with 8 bases between the two germline ends. TCRdb re-called the 5' RACE reads with MiXCR, one entry per CDR3 protein. The sample yields under 1 million distinct CDR3 sequences, about 12% seen once. This clonotype occurred many times. Its antigen is as yet unknown. All donors comprised healthy Caucasians. The same sample was also studied in work on yellow fever vaccine responses in identical twins. That report notes: Twins reportedly had a vaccine T cell response that seemed partly convergent, partly personalized.

Specimen: PBMCs. This clonotype originated in a woman aged 18-29 years in good health. The chain employs TRBV4-1 and TRBJ1-4; no definite D call. The CDR3 loop reads CASSQAGGEKLFF. Written as DNA, the CDR3 is TGCGCCAGCAGCCAAGCGGGAGGGGAAAAACTGTTTTTT.